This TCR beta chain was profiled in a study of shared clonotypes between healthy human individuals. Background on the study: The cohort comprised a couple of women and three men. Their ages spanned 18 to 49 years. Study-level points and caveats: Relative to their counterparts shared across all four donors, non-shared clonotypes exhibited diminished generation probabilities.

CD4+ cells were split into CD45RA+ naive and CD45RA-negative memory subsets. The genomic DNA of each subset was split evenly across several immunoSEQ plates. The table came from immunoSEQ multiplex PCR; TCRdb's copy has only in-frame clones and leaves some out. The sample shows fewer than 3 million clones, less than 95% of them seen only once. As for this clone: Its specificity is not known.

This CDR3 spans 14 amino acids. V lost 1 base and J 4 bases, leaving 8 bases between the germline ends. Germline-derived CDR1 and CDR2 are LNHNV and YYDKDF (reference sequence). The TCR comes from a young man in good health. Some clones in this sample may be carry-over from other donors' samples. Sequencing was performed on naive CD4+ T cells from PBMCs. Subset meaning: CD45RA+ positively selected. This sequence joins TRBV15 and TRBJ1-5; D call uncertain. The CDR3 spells CATSRVPVNQPQHF. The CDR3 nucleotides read TGTGCCACCAGCAGAGTTCCAGTTAATCAGCCCCAGCATTTT. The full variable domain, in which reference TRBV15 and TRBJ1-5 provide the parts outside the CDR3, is DAMVIQNPRYQVTQFGKPVTLSCSQTLNHNVMYWYQQKSSQAPKLLFHYYDKDFNNEADTPDNFQSRRPNTSFCFLDIRSPGLGDTAMYLCATSRVPVNQPQHFGDGTRLSIL.